Listed below are T cell receptor beta chains from one sample, sequenced in a study of shared clonotypes between healthy human individuals. The data were produced by immunoSEQ multiplex PCR, yet TCRdb's version contains in-frame clones alone and is incomplete. The table has fewer than 3 million clones, roughly 90% seen once. The sequencing input was naive CD4+ T cells from PBMCs. The receptors were sampled from a man aged 18 to 35 in good health. Some clones in this sample may be carry-over from other donors' samples. Each CDR3 is given with its conserved first and last residue. The order of the fields is V gene, clone size, D gene, J gene, CDR3 DNA, CDR3 protein. The D gene is left open where the match is weak. A clone size is listed for some rows: how often the clone was seen (once, few, many), or a class if it is expanded.

v_gene: TRBV29-1; abundance: .; d_gene: .; j_gene: TRBJ1-2; CDR3nt: TGCAGCGTTGAAGATCTTCCCCCTCGGGTTTTGGCCCGAGGCTACACCTTC; CDR3aa: CSVEDLPPRVLARGYTF
v_gene: TRBV19; abundance: .; d_gene: .; j_gene: TRBJ1-2; CDR3nt: TGTGCCAGTAGTATCGCAGCGAACTATGGCTACACCTTC; CDR3aa: CASSIAANYGYTF
v_gene: TRBV4-3; abundance: .; d_gene: .; j_gene: TRBJ2-7; CDR3nt: TGCGCCAGCAGCCAGGGAGTGGGGCTCTCCTACGAGCAGTACTTC; CDR3aa: CASSQGVGLSYEQYF
v_gene: TRBV7-3; abundance: .; d_gene: TRBD2; j_gene: TRBJ2-4; CDR3nt: TGTGCCAGCAGCCCTAGCGGAAGCCTAGCCAAAAACATTCAGTACTTC; CDR3aa: CASSPSGSLAKNIQYF
v_gene: TRBV28; abundance: .; d_gene: TRBD1; j_gene: TRBJ2-1; CDR3nt: TGTGCCAGCAGTTTGGCTCGTCCAGGGGGCGGCTCTCAGTTCTTC; CDR3aa: CASSLARPGGGSQFF
v_gene: TRBV5-1; abundance: .; d_gene: .; j_gene: TRBJ2-5; CDR3nt: TGCGCCAGCAGCTCCCAGGGAAGAGAGACCCAGTACTTC; CDR3aa: CASSSQGRETQYF
v_gene: TRBV4-1; abundance: .; d_gene: .; j_gene: TRBJ1-5; CDR3nt: TGCGCCAGCAGCTTCGCAGGTGGCAATCAGCCCCAGCATTTT; CDR3aa: CASSFAGGNQPQHF
v_gene: TRBV5-1; abundance: few; d_gene: .; j_gene: TRBJ1-5; CDR3nt: TGCGCCAGCAGCCCCGGACGGGGGGGCAATCAGCCCCAGCATTTT; CDR3aa: CASSPGRGGNQPQHF
v_gene: TRBV15; abundance: .; d_gene: TRBD2; j_gene: TRBJ2-3; CDR3nt: TGTGCCACCAGCAGGGGACTAGCGGGATCCTCAGATACGCAGTATTTT; CDR3aa: CATSRGLAGSSDTQYF
v_gene: TRBV14; abundance: .; d_gene: .; j_gene: TRBJ1-1; CDR3nt: TGTGCCAGCAGCCAGGGGGCCTACACTGAAGCTTTCTTT; CDR3aa: CASSQGAYTEAFF
v_gene: TRBV11-3; abundance: .; d_gene: .; j_gene: TRBJ1-1; CDR3nt: TGTGCCAGCAGCCTCCCTCGGGGGGGGCGGGGGAACACTGAAGCTTTCTTT; CDR3aa: CASSLPRGGRGNTEAFF
v_gene: TRBV6-4; abundance: .; d_gene: .; j_gene: TRBJ2-2; CDR3nt: TGTGCCAGCAGTGATTATGGGGCCGGGGAGCTGTTTTTT; CDR3aa: CASSDYGAGELFF
v_gene: TRBV6-5; abundance: .; d_gene: TRBD2; j_gene: TRBJ2-7; CDR3nt: TGTGCCAGCAGTTCTCCCGGGGCTAGCGGCCTATACGAGCAGTACTTC; CDR3aa: CASSSPGASGLYEQYF
v_gene: TRBV5-1; abundance: .; d_gene: TRBD1; j_gene: TRBJ2-7; CDR3nt: TGCGCCAGCAGCTCGTCCCGGGACAGGGTGCAGTACTTC; CDR3aa: CASSSSRDRVQYF
v_gene: TRBV18; abundance: .; d_gene: .; j_gene: TRBJ1-5; CDR3nt: TGTGCCAGCTCACCACCGGTCGAGGCTAGTCAGCCCCAGCATTTT; CDR3aa: CASSPPVEASQPQHF
v_gene: TRBV5-4; abundance: .; d_gene: TRBD2; j_gene: TRBJ2-5; CDR3nt: TGTGCCAGCAGCTTGAGCGGGACGAGAGAGACCCAGTACTTC; CDR3aa: CASSLSGTRETQYF
v_gene: TRBV6-5; abundance: .; d_gene: .; j_gene: TRBJ1-2; CDR3nt: TGTGCCAGCACCATTAACCGGTGGATGGGCGGCTACACCTTC; CDR3aa: CASTINRWMGGYTF
v_gene: TRBV28; abundance: .; d_gene: .; j_gene: TRBJ2-7; CDR3nt: TGTGCCAGCAGTACCCCTACTTGGAGAGGGGGAGGCTACGAGCAGTACTTC; CDR3aa: CASSTPTWRGGGYEQYF
v_gene: TRBV15; abundance: .; d_gene: .; j_gene: TRBJ2-1; CDR3nt: TGTGCCACCAGCAGAGAGAGCGCCTTAGAATACAATGAGCAGTTCTTC; CDR3aa: CATSRESALEYNEQFF
v_gene: TRBV2; abundance: .; d_gene: TRBD2; j_gene: TRBJ2-4; CDR3nt: TGTGCCAGCAGTGGGCCTAGCGGGAGAAACATTCAGTACTTC; CDR3aa: CASSGPSGRNIQYF
v_gene: TRBV25-1; abundance: .; d_gene: .; j_gene: TRBJ1-2; CDR3nt: TGTGCCAGCTCGGCGATGGGAGCTAACTATGGCTACACCTTC; CDR3aa: CASSAMGANYGYTF
v_gene: TRBV6-5; abundance: once; d_gene: .; j_gene: TRBJ2-3; CDR3nt: TGTGCCAGCAGTCCGATCTCTCCAGATACGCAGTATTTT; CDR3aa: CASSPISPDTQYF
v_gene: TRBV5-1; abundance: .; d_gene: TRBD1; j_gene: TRBJ2-5; CDR3nt: TGCGCCAGCAGCCCCGGAACGGGACAGCTCGGGTCCCAGTACTTC; CDR3aa: CASSPGTGQLGSQYF
v_gene: TRBV7-6; abundance: .; d_gene: .; j_gene: TRBJ2-3; CDR3nt: TGTGCCAGCAGCCGATCAGGGTTACCCACAGATACGCAGTATTTT; CDR3aa: CASSRSGLPTDTQYF
v_gene: TRBV28; abundance: .; d_gene: .; j_gene: TRBJ2-3; CDR3nt: TGTGCCAGCAGTTTAGGGGGGTCCCGCACAGATACGCAGTATTTT; CDR3aa: CASSLGGSRTDTQYF
v_gene: TRBV9; abundance: .; d_gene: TRBD2; j_gene: TRBJ2-1; CDR3nt: TGTGCCAGCAGCGTAGATAGCGGGAGAGCGACCTACAATGAGCAGTTCTTC; CDR3aa: CASSVDSGRATYNEQFF
v_gene: TRBV7-8; abundance: .; d_gene: .; j_gene: TRBJ2-3; CDR3nt: TGTGCCAGCGGGGGACGCCCGCGTAATACGCAGTATTTT; CDR3aa: CASGGRPRNTQYF
v_gene: TRBV10-3; abundance: .; d_gene: TRBD1; j_gene: TRBJ2-3; CDR3nt: TGTGCCATCTCCCTCCAGGGGGACAGCGCCCAAGATACGCAGTATTTT; CDR3aa: CAISLQGDSAQDTQYF
v_gene: TRBV11-3; abundance: .; d_gene: .; j_gene: TRBJ2-1; CDR3nt: TGTGCCAGCAGCCTGGACCCTCGTTCTGAGCAGTTCTTC; CDR3aa: CASSLDPRSEQFF
v_gene: TRBV4-1; abundance: .; d_gene: TRBD1; j_gene: TRBJ1-1; CDR3nt: TGCGCCAGCAGCTCCAGGGAGTACAGGGGGCAGGACACTGAAGCTTTCTTT; CDR3aa: CASSSREYRGQDTEAFF
v_gene: TRBV9; abundance: .; d_gene: .; j_gene: TRBJ2-3; CDR3nt: TGTGCCAGCAGCGTAGGTCGGGCAGTTCCCACAGATACGCAGTATTTT; CDR3aa: CASSVGRAVPTDTQYF
v_gene: TRBV5-1; abundance: .; d_gene: .; j_gene: TRBJ2-5; CDR3nt: TGCGCCAGCAGTCGGGACCAAAATAAAGAGACCCAGTACTTC; CDR3aa: CASSRDQNKETQYF
v_gene: TRBV28; abundance: .; d_gene: .; j_gene: TRBJ1-5; CDR3nt: TGTGCCAGCAGTTTTTCGGGGGGATATAGTCAGCCCCAGCATTTT; CDR3aa: CASSFSGGYSQPQHF
v_gene: TRBV5-1; abundance: .; d_gene: TRBD1; j_gene: TRBJ1-4; CDR3nt: TGCGCCAGCAGCTTGGGGACCGACAGGGGCACTAATGAAAAACTGTTTTTT; CDR3aa: CASSLGTDRGTNEKLFF
v_gene: TRBV28; abundance: .; d_gene: TRBD2; j_gene: TRBJ2-3; CDR3nt: TGTGCCAGCAGTGGCACGAGCGGGAGTGGTACAGATACGCAGTATTTT; CDR3aa: CASSGTSGSGTDTQYF
v_gene: TRBV5-1; abundance: once; d_gene: .; j_gene: TRBJ2-7; CDR3nt: TGCGCCAGCAGCTTGTCAGTAGGGACCTACGAGCAGTACTTC; CDR3aa: CASSLSVGTYEQYF
v_gene: TRBV5-1; abundance: few; d_gene: TRBD1; j_gene: TRBJ1-1; CDR3nt: TGCGCCAGCAGCGGGCAGGGGGCGAACACTGAAGCTTTCTTT; CDR3aa: CASSGQGANTEAFF
v_gene: TRBV11-2; abundance: .; d_gene: TRBD1; j_gene: TRBJ2-7; CDR3nt: TGTGCCAGCAGCTCTAACAGGGGCCGCACCTACGAGCAGTACTTC; CDR3aa: CASSSNRGRTYEQYF
v_gene: TRBV7-2; abundance: .; d_gene: TRBD1; j_gene: TRBJ1-4; CDR3nt: TGTGCCAGCAGCCAGACCATCGGACAGGTTGAAAAACTGTTTTTT; CDR3aa: CASSQTIGQVEKLFF
v_gene: TRBV7-9; abundance: .; d_gene: .; j_gene: TRBJ1-1; CDR3nt: TGTGCCAGCAGCCCGACCATGAACACTGAAGCTTTCTTT; CDR3aa: CASSPTMNTEAFF
v_gene: TRBV5-1; abundance: few; d_gene: TRBD2; j_gene: TRBJ2-3; CDR3nt: TGCGCCAGCAGCAGTGGGACTAACACAGATACGCAGTATTTT; CDR3aa: CASSSGTNTDTQYF
v_gene: TRBV19; abundance: .; d_gene: TRBD1; j_gene: TRBJ2-7; CDR3nt: TGTGCCAGTAGCATTCAGGACCGGGACAGTGGCGAGCAGTACTTC; CDR3aa: CASSIQDRDSGEQYF
v_gene: TRBV9; abundance: .; d_gene: .; j_gene: TRBJ2-3; CDR3nt: TGTGCCAGCAGCGTAGGATTCGCGCCTTTCACAGATACGCAGTATTTT; CDR3aa: CASSVGFAPFTDTQYF
v_gene: TRBV10-1; abundance: .; d_gene: TRBD2; j_gene: TRBJ2-7; CDR3nt: TGCGCCAGCAGCCCTCGGAGCGGGAGTATCTACGAGCAGTACTTC; CDR3aa: CASSPRSGSIYEQYF
v_gene: TRBV30; abundance: .; d_gene: TRBD2; j_gene: TRBJ2-1; CDR3nt: TGTGCCTGGAAAGGGACTAGCGGGAGGCGCCTCAATGAGCAGTTCTTC; CDR3aa: CAWKGTSGRRLNEQFF
v_gene: TRBV4-1; abundance: .; d_gene: TRBD2; j_gene: TRBJ2-7; CDR3nt: TGCGCCAGCAGCAAAGGACTAGCGGGAGACGGGACCTACGAGCAGTACTTC; CDR3aa: CASSKGLAGDGTYEQYF
v_gene: TRBV10-3; abundance: .; d_gene: .; j_gene: TRBJ1-2; CDR3nt: TGTGCCATCAGTGAGAAGGGCAACTATGGCTACACCTTC; CDR3aa: CAISEKGNYGYTF
v_gene: TRBV2; abundance: .; d_gene: TRBD2; j_gene: TRBJ2-1; CDR3nt: TGTGCCAGCAGTCTAGCGGGGGGCTCCTACAATGAGCAGTTCTTC; CDR3aa: CASSLAGGSYNEQFF
v_gene: TRBV6-1; abundance: .; d_gene: .; j_gene: TRBJ1-5; CDR3nt: TGTGCCAGCAGACAGCTCAATCAGCCCCAGCATTTT; CDR3aa: CASRQLNQPQHF
v_gene: TRBV18; abundance: .; d_gene: TRBD2; j_gene: TRBJ2-7; CDR3nt: TGTGCCAGCTCACCACCCACGTCGGGGGGATTACGCGAGCAGTACTTC; CDR3aa: CASSPPTSGGLREQYF
v_gene: TRBV7-6; abundance: .; d_gene: TRBD1; j_gene: TRBJ1-1; CDR3nt: TGTGCCAGCAGCTTAGCCGGGACAGGGGTTACTGAAGCTTTCTTT; CDR3aa: CASSLAGTGVTEAFF
v_gene: TRBV27; abundance: once; d_gene: .; j_gene: TRBJ2-7; CDR3nt: TGTGCCAGCAGTGGCCTACCTCGAAAGCAGTACTTC; CDR3aa: CASSGLPRKQYF
v_gene: TRBV7-2; abundance: .; d_gene: .; j_gene: TRBJ1-4; CDR3nt: TGTGCCAGCAGCTCCCCCAATGAAAAACTGTTTTTT; CDR3aa: CASSSPNEKLFF
v_gene: TRBV7-3; abundance: .; d_gene: .; j_gene: TRBJ1-2; CDR3nt: TGTGCCAGCAGCTTAAAGGCGGACTCAGGCTACACCTTC; CDR3aa: CASSLKADSGYTF